This T cell receptor (beta chain) appears in the sequencing data of a study of blood T cell repertoires in COVID-19. At the level of the study: From T cells, B-cell-depleted T cells, or PBMCs came the material, which was cDNA or gDNA.

Individuals aged 18 to 89 years were recruited from roughly 23 US areas. V gave up 7 bases and J gave up 5 bases; unmatched junction bases: 6. CDR3 size: 13 residues. As originally analysed: Cell counts per sample came from amplifying reference gene primers. Profiled with immunoSEQ multiplex PCR; TCRdb holds only in-frame clones, not every one. The V and J calls and the clone size are those of that table, but D and trimming were determined from the DNA. The sample yields around 58,000 clones, approximately 81% seen once. This receptor was obtained from a middle-aged woman with acute COVID-19. V is TRBV12-3 or TRBV12-4 and J is TRBJ2-5; 8 nucleotides match TRBD1. The sample consisted of PBMCs or T cells enriched from blood (not recorded which). CDR3 sequence: CASTRTGSETQYF. The CDR3 region has the DNA TGTGCCAGCACAAGGACAGGGAGTGAGACCCAGTACTTC.